Listed below are T cell receptor beta chains from one sample, sequenced in a study of T cells in Graves' hyperthyroidism and ophthalmopathy. TCRdb re-called the multiplex PCR reads with MiXCR, one entry per CDR3 protein. In the table there are some 720,000 distinct CDR3 sequences, around 15% of which are singletons. The specimen was blood. The receptors here all came from a man aged 18 to 29 with Graves' hyperthyroidism. Each CDR3 is given with its conserved first and last residue. A D gene is named only where the DNA matches it firmly. Rows may omit the clone size; those that give it use once, few, many or a size class.

cdr3_nt cdr3_aa j_call v_call clone_size d_call
TGTGCCAGCAGTCCCTGGGTGGGGGAAGAGACCCAGTACTTC CASSPWVGEETQYF TRBJ2-5 TRBV27 many -
TGTGCCAGCAAGCGGGTCCGCACCCACCTTGAGCAGTTCTTC CASKRVRTHLEQFF TRBJ2-1 TRBV6-1 - -
TGCAGTGCTAGAGATATCGCGGGGAACTATGGCTACACCTTC CSARDIAGNYGYTF TRBJ1-2 TRBV20-1 - -
TGTGCCAGCAGTGAGTTACTAGCGGGAGGACCAGATACGCAGTATTTT CASSELLAGGPDTQYF TRBJ2-3 TRBV6-1 - TRBD2
TGTGCCAGCAGCTATAGGGGGTTGCGGGCCCCCTACGAGCAGTACTTC CASSYRGLRAPYEQYF TRBJ2-7 TRBV11-2 many -
TGCGCCAGCAGCTCAGCCGGGACAGCCTCGGAAGGCTACACCTTC CASSSAGTASEGYTF TRBJ1-2 TRBV5-1 - TRBD1
TGTGCCAGCAGTGAAGAAGGTAGCGAGTCCTACAATGAGCAGTTCTTC CASSEEGSESYNEQFF TRBJ2-1 TRBV2 few -
TGTGCCATTACGCGGGAGAGGGCCTCCTACGAGCAGTACTTC CAITRERASYEQYF TRBJ2-7 TRBV10-3 few TRBD2
TGTGCCAGCAGCTTAGCCCGGACAGCGGATACGCAGTATTTT CASSLARTADTQYF TRBJ2-3 TRBV7-9 many -
TGCAGCTCGGACGGGGGCTATGACGGAGATACGCAGTATTTT CSSDGGYDGDTQYF TRBJ2-3 TRBV29-1 - -
TGTGCCAGCAGCGGCGGGGGGGACAGGGTTTACGAGCAGTACTTC CASSGGGDRVYEQYF TRBJ2-7 TRBV7-8 many -
TGTGCCAGCAGCCAAATCCCAGGGGAGTGGGGTGAGCAGTTCTTC CASSQIPGEWGEQFF TRBJ2-1 TRBV5-5 many -
TGTGCCAGCAGTTACCGACCCAGAAACACTGAAGCTTTCTTT CASSYRPRNTEAFF TRBJ1-1 TRBV2 many -
TGTGCCAGCAGTTATTCGGATTTGAACACTGAAGCTTTCTTT CASSYSDLNTEAFF TRBJ1-1 TRBV6-6 - -
TGTGCCAGCAGCCACAGGGGGGTATACAATGAGCAGTTCTTC CASSHRGVYNEQFF TRBJ2-1 TRBV6-1 many TRBD1
TGCAGTGCCCTCGGACTAGCTTGGTACAATGAGCAGTTCTTC CSALGLAWYNEQFF TRBJ2-1 TRBV20-1 many TRBD2
TGTGCCAGCAGTGTTGACTTGACAGACGAGCAGTTCTTC CASSVDLTDEQFF TRBJ2-1 TRBV7-9 - -
TGTGCCAGCAGCGCTCCCCCGGGATGGGACACTGAAGCTTTCTTT CASSAPPGWDTEAFF TRBJ1-1 TRBV9 - -
TGTGCCAGCAGTTTACATCCGACTGAAGCTTTCTTT CASSLHPTEAFF TRBJ1-1 TRBV12-3/TRBV12-4 many -
TGTGCCAGCAGTCTCGGACTCTCTTCAAGGTACCAGTACTTC CASSLGLSSRYQYF TRBJ2-5 TRBV27 few -
TGCAGTGCTCCCGGGACGTTCGGTGGAGAGCAGTACTTC CSAPGTFGGEQYF TRBJ2-7 TRBV20-1 many -
TGTGCCAGCAACCAGGGCCGAAGACAGCCCCAGCATTTT CASNQGRRQPQHF TRBJ1-5 TRBV2 many -
TGTGCCAGCAGTTTGTCCAGCGGGACGAGGAATGAGCAGTTCTTC CASSLSSGTRNEQFF TRBJ2-1 TRBV6-2/TRBV6-3 - TRBD2
TGTGCCTGGAGTGTACAGTCAACTAATGAAAAACTGTTTTTT CAWSVQSTNEKLFF TRBJ1-4 TRBV30 many -
TGTGCCAGCAGTCCCTCCAGGACAGGGGGGACTTACGAGCAGTACTTC CASSPSRTGGTYEQYF TRBJ2-7 TRBV27 - TRBD1
TGTGCCAGCAGTGCCCGGGGACTAGCGGGTAGCACAGATACGCAGTATTTT CASSARGLAGSTDTQYF TRBJ2-3 TRBV25-1 once TRBD2
TGTGCCTGGAGTGTTGGTAGTTTAGCCTTTGGAGATACGCAGTATTTT CAWSVGSLAFGDTQYF TRBJ2-3 TRBV30 few -
TGTGCCATCAGGGACAGGGAAGCTAGCACAGATACGCAGTATTTT CAIRDREASTDTQYF TRBJ2-3 TRBV10-3 - TRBD1
TGTGCCAGCAGTCGGGGACAGGGGGGATCCGAGCAGTACTTC CASSRGQGGSEQYF TRBJ2-7 TRBV12-3/TRBV12-4 many TRBD1
TGCAGTGCTAGAGCAGGGTCCTCAGGAAACACCATATATTTT CSARAGSSGNTIYF TRBJ1-3 TRBV20-1 few -
TGTGCCACCAGCAGAGATCCCGTCCCTAGCGGGAGCTACGAGCAGTACTTC CATSRDPVPSGSYEQYF TRBJ2-7 TRBV15 many TRBD2